This T cell receptor (beta chain) came from a study of blood T cell repertoires in COVID-19. V shed 1 base and J shed 2 bases, with 11 bases lying between them. Germline V gene data show CDR1 as SGHTA and CDR2 as FQGNSA. This CDR3 region has 16 residues. Authors' processing steps: Estimated nucleated cell counts came from reference gene primer amplification. The data were produced by immunoSEQ multiplex PCR, yet TCRdb's version contains in-frame clones alone and is incomplete. V, J and clone size reflect that table, while D and trimming were determined from the DNA. In the table there are 50,000 or so clones, roughly 91% of which are singletons.

The sample comprised peripheral blood. The sequence was obtained from a human donor in a cohort sampled during active COVID-19. The chain uses TRBV7-2 and TRBJ2-2; possible D gene TRBD2, 5 bases. The CDR3 loop is CASSLEAGLNTGELFF. For the CDR3, the DNA is TGTGCCAGCAGCTTAGAGGCAGGACTTAACACCGGGGAGCTGTTTTTT.